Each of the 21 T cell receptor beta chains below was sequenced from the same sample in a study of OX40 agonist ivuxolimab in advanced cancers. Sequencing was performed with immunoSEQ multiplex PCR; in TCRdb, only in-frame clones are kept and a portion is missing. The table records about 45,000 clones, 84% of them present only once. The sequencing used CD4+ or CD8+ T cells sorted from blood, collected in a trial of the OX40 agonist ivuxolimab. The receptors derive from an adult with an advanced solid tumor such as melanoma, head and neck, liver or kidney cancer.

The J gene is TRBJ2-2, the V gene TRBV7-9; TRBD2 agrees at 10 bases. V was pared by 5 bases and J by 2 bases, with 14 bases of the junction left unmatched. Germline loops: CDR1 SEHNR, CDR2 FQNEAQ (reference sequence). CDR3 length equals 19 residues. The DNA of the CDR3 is TGTGCCAGCAGCAAATTAGCGGGGGGCGACCTTACCAACACCGGGGAGCTGTTTTTT. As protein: CASSKLAGGDLTNTGELFF.

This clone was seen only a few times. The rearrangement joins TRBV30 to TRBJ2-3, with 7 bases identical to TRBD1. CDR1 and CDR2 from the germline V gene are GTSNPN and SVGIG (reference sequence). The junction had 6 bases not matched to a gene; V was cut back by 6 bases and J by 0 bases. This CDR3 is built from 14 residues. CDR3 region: CACPRDSSTDTQYF. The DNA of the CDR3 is TGTGCCTGCCCGAGGGACAGTAGCACAGATACGCAGTATTTT.

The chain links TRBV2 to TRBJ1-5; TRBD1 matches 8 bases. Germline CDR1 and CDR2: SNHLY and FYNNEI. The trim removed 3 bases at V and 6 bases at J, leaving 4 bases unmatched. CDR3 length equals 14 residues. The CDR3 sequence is CASSEQGQGQPQHF. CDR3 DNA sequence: TGTGCCAGCAGTGAGCAAGGACAGGGTCAGCCCCAGCATTTT. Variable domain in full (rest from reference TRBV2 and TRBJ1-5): EPEVTQTPSHQVTQMGQEVILRCVPISNHLYFYWYRQILGQKVEFLVSFYNNEISEKSEIFDDQFSVERPDGSNFTLKIRSTKLEDSAMYFCASSEQGQGQPQHFGDGTRLSIL.

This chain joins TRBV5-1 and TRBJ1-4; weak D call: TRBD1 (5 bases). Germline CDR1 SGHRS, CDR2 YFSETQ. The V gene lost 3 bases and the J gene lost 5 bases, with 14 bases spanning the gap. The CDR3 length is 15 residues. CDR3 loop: CASSSPGLGNEKLFF. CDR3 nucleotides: TGCGCCAGCAGCTCCCCGGGACTGGGCAATGAAAAACTGTTTTTT. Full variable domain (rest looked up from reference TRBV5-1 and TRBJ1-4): KAGVTQTPRYLIKTRGQQVTLSCSPISGHRSVSWYQQTPGQGLQFLFEYFSETQRNKGNFPGRFSGRQFSNSRSEMNVSTLELGDSALYLCASSSPGLGNEKLFFGSGTQLSVL.

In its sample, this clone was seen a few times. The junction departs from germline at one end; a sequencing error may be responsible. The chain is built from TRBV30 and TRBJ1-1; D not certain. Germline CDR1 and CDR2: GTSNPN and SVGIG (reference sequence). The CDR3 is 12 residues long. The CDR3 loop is CAWTDKNTEAFF. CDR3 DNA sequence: TGTGCTTGGACCGACAAGAACACTGAAGCTTTCTTT.

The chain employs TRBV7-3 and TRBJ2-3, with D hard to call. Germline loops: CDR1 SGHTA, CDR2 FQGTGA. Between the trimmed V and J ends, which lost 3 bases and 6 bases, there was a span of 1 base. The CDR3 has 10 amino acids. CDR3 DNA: TGTGCCAGCAGCTTGGATACGCAGTATTTT. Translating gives CASSLDTQYF. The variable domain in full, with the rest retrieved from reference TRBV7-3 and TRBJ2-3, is GAGVSQTPSNKVTEKGKYVELRCDPISGHTALYWYRQSLGQGPEFLIYFQGTGAADDSGLPNDRFFAVRPEGSVSTLKIQRTERGDSAVYLCASSLDTQYFGPGTRLTVL.

CDR3 in amino acids: CASREPGQRRDGYTF. In DNA, the CDR3 is TGTGCCAGTAGGGAACCGGGACAGAGAAGGGATGGCTACACCTTC. The chain has TRBV19 and TRBJ1-2; 7 bases are shared with TRBD1. In germline, CDR1 is LNHDA, CDR2 SQIVND (reference sequence). The trim removed 6 bases at V and 6 bases at J, leaving 13 bases unmatched. The CDR3 is made up of 15 amino acids.

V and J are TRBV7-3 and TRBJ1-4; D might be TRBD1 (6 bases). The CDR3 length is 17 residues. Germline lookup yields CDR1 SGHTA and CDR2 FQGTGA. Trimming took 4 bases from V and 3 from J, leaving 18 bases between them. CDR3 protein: CASSYLAGGQANEKLFF. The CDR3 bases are TGTGCCAGCAGCTACTTAGCCGGGGGACAAGCTAATGAAAAACTGTTTTTT.

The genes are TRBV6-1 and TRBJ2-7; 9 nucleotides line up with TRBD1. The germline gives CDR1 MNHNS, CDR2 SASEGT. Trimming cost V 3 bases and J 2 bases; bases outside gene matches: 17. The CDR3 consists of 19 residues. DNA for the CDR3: TGTGCCAGCAGTGACCAGACAGGGGGGTGGGCTAGCGGACCCTACGAGCAGTACTTC. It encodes CASSDQTGGWASGPYEQYF.

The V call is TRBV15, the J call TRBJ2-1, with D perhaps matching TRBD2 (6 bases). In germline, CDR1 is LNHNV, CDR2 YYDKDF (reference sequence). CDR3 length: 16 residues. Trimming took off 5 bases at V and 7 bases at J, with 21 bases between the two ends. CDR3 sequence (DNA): TGTGCCACCAGCCCCCGGCGGAGACTAGACCATAATGAGCAGTTCTTC. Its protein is CATSPRRRLDHNEQFF.

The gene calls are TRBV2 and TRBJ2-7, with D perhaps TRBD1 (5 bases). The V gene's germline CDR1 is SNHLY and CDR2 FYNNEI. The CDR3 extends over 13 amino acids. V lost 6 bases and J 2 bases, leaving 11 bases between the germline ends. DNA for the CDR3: TGTGCCAGCAGAGAACAGGTAGCCTACGAGCAGTACTTC. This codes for CASREQVAYEQYF. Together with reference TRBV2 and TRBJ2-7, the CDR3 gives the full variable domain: EPEVTQTPSHQVTQMGQEVILRCVPISNHLYFYWYRQILGQKVEFLVSFYNNEISEKSEIFDDQFSVERPDGSNFTLKIRSTKLEDSAMYFCASREQVAYEQYFGPGTRLTVT.

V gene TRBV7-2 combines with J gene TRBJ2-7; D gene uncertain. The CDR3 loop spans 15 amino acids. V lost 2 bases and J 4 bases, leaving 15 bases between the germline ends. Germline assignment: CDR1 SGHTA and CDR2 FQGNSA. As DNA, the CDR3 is TGTGCCAGCAGCTTATCGGCTAGGGCGGCATACGAGCAGTACTTC. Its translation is CASSLSARAAYEQYF.

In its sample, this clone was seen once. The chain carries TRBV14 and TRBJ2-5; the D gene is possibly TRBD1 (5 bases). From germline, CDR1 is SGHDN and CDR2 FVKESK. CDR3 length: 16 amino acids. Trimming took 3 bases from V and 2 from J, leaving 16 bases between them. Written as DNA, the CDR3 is TGTGCCAGCAGCCAGGAGAAGGGGTGGGGACAAGAGACCCAGTACTTC. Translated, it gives CASSQEKGWGQETQYF. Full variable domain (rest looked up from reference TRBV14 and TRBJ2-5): EAGVTQFPSHSVIEKGQTVTLRCDPISGHDNLYWYRRVMGKEIKFLLHFVKESKQDESGMPNNRFLAERTGGTYSTLKVQPAELEDSGVYFCASSQEKGWGQETQYFGPGTRLLVL.

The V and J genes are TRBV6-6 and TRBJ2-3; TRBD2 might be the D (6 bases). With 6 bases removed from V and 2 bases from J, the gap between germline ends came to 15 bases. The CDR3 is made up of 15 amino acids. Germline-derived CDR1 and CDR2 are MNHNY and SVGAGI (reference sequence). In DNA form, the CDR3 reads TGTGCCAGCAGGCCATGGACTACTATCACAGATACGCAGTATTTT. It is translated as CASRPWTTITDTQYF.

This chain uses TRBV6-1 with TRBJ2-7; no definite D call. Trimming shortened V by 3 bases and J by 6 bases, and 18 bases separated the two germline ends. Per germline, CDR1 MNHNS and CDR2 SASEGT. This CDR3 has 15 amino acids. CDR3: CASSENSPRLGEQYF. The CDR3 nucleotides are TGTGCCAGCAGTGAGAACTCCCCCCGCCTCGGCGAGCAGTACTTC.

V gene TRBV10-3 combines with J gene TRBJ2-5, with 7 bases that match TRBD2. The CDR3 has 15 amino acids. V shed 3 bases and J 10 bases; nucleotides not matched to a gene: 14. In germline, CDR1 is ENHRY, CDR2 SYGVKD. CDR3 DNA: TGTGCCATCAGTGACCCTGGGGCGGCGGGAGCGGTCCAGTACTTC. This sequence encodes CAISDPGAAGAVQYF.

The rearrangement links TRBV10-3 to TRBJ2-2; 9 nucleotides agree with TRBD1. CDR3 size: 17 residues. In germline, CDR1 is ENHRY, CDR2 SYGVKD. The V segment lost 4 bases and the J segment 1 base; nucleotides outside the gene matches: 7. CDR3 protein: CAISARQGEVNTGELFF. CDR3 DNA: TGTGCCATCAGTGCCCGACAGGGGGAGGTGAACACCGGGGAGCTGTTTTTT.

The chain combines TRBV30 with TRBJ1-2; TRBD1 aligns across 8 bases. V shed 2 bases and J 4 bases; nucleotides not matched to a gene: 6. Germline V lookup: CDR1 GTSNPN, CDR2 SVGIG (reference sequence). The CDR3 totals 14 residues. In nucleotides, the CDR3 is TGTGCCTGGAGTACTGCAGGGGGCTCCTATGGCTACACCTTC. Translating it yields CAWSTAGGSYGYTF.

CDR3 sequence (DNA): TGCGCCAGCAGCTTGGATGGGGTGACAGGGGGCCATTCACCCCTCCACTTT. The encoded protein is CASSLDGVTGGHSPLHF. The chain combines TRBV5-1 with TRBJ1-6, with 10 bases fitting TRBD1. J lost 8 bases, V lost 0 bases, and 8 bases had no gene match. The CDR3 is made up of 17 amino acids. Germline V gene sequence: CDR1 SGHRS, CDR2 YFSETQ.

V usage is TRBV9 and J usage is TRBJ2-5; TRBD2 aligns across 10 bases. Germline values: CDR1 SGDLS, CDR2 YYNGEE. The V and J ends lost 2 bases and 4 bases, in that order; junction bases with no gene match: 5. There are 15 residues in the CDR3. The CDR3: CASSVASGSGETQYF. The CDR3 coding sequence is TGTGCCAGCAGCGTGGCTAGCGGGAGTGGAGAGACCCAGTACTTC.

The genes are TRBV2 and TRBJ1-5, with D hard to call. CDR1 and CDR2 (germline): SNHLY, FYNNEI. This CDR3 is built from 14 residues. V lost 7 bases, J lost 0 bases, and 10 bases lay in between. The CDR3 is CASIADYSNQPQHF. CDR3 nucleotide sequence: TGTGCCAGCATCGCGGATTATAGCAATCAGCCCCAGCATTTT.